The 5 T cell receptor beta chains below were found in one sample sequenced in a study of CD8 T cells in ankylosing spondylitis. General study findings and limits: A TCR beta motif of roughly 8 highly homologous variants seemed to mark ankylosing spondylitis blood.

MiXCR, run by TCRdb on the 5' RACE reads, gives a single entry per CDR3 protein. The data show 450,000 to 550,000 distinct CDR3 sequences, with about 5.7% seen just once and roughly 3.3% held by the top ten. Their antigen targets remain unknown. What was sequenced was blood, either unsorted or a sorted T cell fraction (not recorded which). The source is a male donor with ankylosing spondylitis.

This clonotype has at least ten counts. The V and J genes are TRBV10-3 and TRBJ2-1; 7 bases line up with TRBD1. The CDR3 contains 14 residues. CDR1 is ENHRY, CDR2 SYGVKD, per germline. V dropped 8 bases and J dropped 6; count of bases not matched to a gene: 10. The CDR3 DNA reads as TGTGCCATCGGGGCCAGGGGGTTGGGCAATGAGCAGTTCTTC. Its protein product is CAIGARGLGNEQFF.

The chain recombines TRBV4-1 with TRBJ2-5; D possibly corresponds to TRBD2 (5 bases). Trimming took 1 base from V and 5 from J, leaving 14 bases between them. Germline V gene sequence: CDR1 MGHRA, CDR2 YSYEKL. The CDR3 spans 15 residues. CDR3 sequence (DNA): TGCGCCAGCAGCCAAGGAGAGGGCCCGGGGGAGACCCAGTACTTC. This codes for CASSQGEGPGETQYF.

This clonotype was seen many times. The chain has TRBV4-2 and TRBJ2-7; D is unresolved. Trimming left V 1 base short and J 4 bases short, with 11 bases between. The CDR3 extends over 14 amino acids. In germline, CDR1 is LGHNA, CDR2 YNFKEQ. CDR3 in amino acids: CASSQVGGDYEQYF. The CDR3 bases are TGTGCCAGCAGCCAAGTAGGCGGAGATTACGAGCAGTACTTC.

This clonotype was counted ten times or more. The chain links TRBV7-2 to TRBJ2-2, with D possibly matching TRBD2 (5 bases). In germline, CDR1 is SGHTA, CDR2 FQGNSA. Trimming stripped 6 bases from V and 8 bases from J, with 16 bases between. This CDR3 is 14 amino acids long. CDR3 in amino acids: CASSLFKGVGELFF. CDR3 in DNA: TGTGCCAGCAGTTTATTTAAGGGAGTAGGGGAGCTGTTTTTT. The full variable domain, rest sourced from reference TRBV7-2 and TRBJ2-2, is GAGVSQSPSNKVTEKGKDVELRCDPISGHTALYWYRQSLGQGLEFLIYFQGNSAPDKSGLPSDRFSAERTGGSVSTLTIQRTQQEDSAVYLCASSLFKGVGELFFGEGSRLTVL.

This clonotype was recorded at least ten times. This chain links TRBV10-1 with TRBJ2-7; D possibly corresponds to TRBD1 (5 bases). This CDR3 is built from 14 residues. V lost 0 bases and J 4 bases, leaving 10 bases between the germline ends. Germline V gene lookup returns CDR1 WNHNN and CDR2 SYGVQD (reference sequence). For the CDR3, the DNA is TGCGCCAGCAGTGAGTCGTTGGGGCCGTACGAGCAGTACTTC. The encoded protein is CASSESLGPYEQYF.